This T cell receptor beta chain was recovered during a study of beta chain features in type 1 diabetes. Whole-study findings and limits: Highly expressing activated T cells could be over-counted with a cDNA template.

By way of CD45RO/CCR7/CD25/CD127/CD95/CD27, the CD4+ regulatory, stem cell-like memory, central memory and naive cells were sorted. All of the isolated RNA was reverse transcribed, so expressed TCRB transcripts were sequenced. Some clones are missing from TCRdb's copy, which holds only in-frame ones; the method was immunoSEQ multiplex PCR. The sample yields 900,000 or so clones, roughly a sixth seen once. Remarks on this clone: Its antigen is unidentified.

The specimen sequenced was naive CD4+ T cells from blood. This receptor was identified in a woman aged 18-29 years in good health.

The CDR3 DNA follows: TGTGCCAGCAGCTTACGCACAGGTTACACCGGGGAGCTGTTTTTT. Translated: CASSLRTGYTGELFF. J is TRBJ2-2 and V is TRBV7-2, with a weak D call TRBD1 (5 bases). V was shortened by 2 bases and J by 3 bases, with 10 bases between the two germline ends. Germline loops: CDR1 SGHTA, CDR2 FQGNSA. The CDR3 runs to 15 residues. Supplemented by reference TRBV7-2 and TRBJ2-2, the full variable domain reads GAGVSQSPSNKVTEKGKDVELRCDPISGHTALYWYRQSLGQGLEFLIYFQGNSAPDKSGLPSDRFSAERTGGSVSTLTIQRTQQEDSAVYLCASSLRTGYTGELFFGEGSRLTVL.